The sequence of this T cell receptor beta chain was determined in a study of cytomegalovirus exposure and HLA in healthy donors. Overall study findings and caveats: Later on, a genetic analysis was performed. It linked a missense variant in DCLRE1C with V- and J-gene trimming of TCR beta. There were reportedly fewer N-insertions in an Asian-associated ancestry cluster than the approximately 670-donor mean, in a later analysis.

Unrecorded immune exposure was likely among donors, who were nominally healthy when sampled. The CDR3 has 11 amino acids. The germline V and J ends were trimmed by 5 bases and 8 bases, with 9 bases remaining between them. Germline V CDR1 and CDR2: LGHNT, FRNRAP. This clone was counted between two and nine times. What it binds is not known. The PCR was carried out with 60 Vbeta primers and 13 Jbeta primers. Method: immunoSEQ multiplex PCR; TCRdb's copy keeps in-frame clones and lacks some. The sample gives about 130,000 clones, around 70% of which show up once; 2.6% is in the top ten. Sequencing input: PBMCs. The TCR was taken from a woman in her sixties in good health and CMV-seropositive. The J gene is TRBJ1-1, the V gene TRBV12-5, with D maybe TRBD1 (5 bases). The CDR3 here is CASGRTPEAFF. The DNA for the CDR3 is TGTGCTAGTGGTCGGACACCGGAAGCTTTCTTT.